The source of this TCR beta chain is a study of CXCR3-negative and CXCR3-positive naive CD8 T cells. Whole-study results and caveats: When CXCR3-positive naive cells were set against CXCR3-negative naive cells, the former had more hydrophobic TRB CDR3s.

As to this clonotype: Its specificity is not known.

Through 5' RACE with UMI labels, the TRB cDNA libraries were prepared. TCRdb re-called the 5' RACE reads and shows each CDR3 protein once, DNA omitted. The table lists 6,500 to 7,500 distinct CDR3 sequences, with almost 1.5% in the top ten. This CDR3 spans 12 amino acids. CDR1 SNHLY and CDR2 FYNNEI come from the germline V gene. The source is a human donor in good health. Some clones in this sample may be carry-over from other donors' samples. The sequenced sample was naive CXCR3- CD8+ T cells from blood. Subset here: CD45RO-CCR7+CD27+CD95- naive CD8+ T cells lacking CXCR3 (TNR3-). The V gene is TRBV2, the J gene TRBJ2-1. CDR3 residues: CAILRENNEQFF.